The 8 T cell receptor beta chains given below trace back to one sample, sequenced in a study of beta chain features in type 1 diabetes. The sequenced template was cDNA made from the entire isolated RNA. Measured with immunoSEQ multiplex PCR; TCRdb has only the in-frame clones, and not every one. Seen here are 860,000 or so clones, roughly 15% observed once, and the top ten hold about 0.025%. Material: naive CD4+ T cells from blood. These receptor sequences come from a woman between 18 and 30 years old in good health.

CDR3 DNA: TGTGCCAGCTCACAATCATCCGGGCTTCGCGGGTCTGGGGCCAACGTCCTGACTTTC. Translated, it gives CASSQSSGLRGSGANVLTF. The chain carries TRBV18 and TRBJ2-6; D might be TRBD2 (5 bases). The germline V gene encodes CDR1 KGHSH and CDR2 LQKENI. This CDR3 has 19 residues. V was clipped by 4 bases and J by 1 base, with 20 bases between them.

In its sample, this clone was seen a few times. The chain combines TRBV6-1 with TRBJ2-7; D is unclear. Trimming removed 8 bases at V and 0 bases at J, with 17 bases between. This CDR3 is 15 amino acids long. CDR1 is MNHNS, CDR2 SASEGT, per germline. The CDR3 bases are TGTGCCAGCTCATACCAAAACCGAAACTCCTACGAGCAGTACTTC. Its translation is CASSYQNRNSYEQYF.

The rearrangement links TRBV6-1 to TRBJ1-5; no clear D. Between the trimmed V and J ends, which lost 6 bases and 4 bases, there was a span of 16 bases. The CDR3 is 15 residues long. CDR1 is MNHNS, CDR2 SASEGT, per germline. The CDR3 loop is CASSLMAGVNQPQHF. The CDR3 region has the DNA TGTGCCAGCAGCCTAATGGCAGGAGTTAATCAGCCCCAGCATTTT.

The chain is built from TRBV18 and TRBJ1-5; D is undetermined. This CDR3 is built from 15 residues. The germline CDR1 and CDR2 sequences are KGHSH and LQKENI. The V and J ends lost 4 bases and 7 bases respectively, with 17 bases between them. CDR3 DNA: TGTGCCAGCTCACTGAACCCTTTGATTTACCAGCCCCAGCATTTT. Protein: CASSLNPLIYQPQHF. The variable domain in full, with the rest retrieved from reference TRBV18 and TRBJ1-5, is NAGVMQNPRHLVRRRGQEARLRCSPMKGHSHVYWYRQLPEEGLKFMVYLQKENIIDESGMPKERFSAEFPKEGPSILRIQQVVRGDSAAYFCASSLNPLIYQPQHFGDGTRLSIL.

The CDR3 loop reads CASSTDRGAERAFF. DNA for the CDR3: TGTGCCAGCAGCACCGACAGGGGTGCAGAAAGAGCTTTCTTT. The V gene is TRBV9, the J gene TRBJ1-1; 8 bases map to TRBD1. V trimming: 4 bases; J trimming: 10 bases; junction bases outside the gene matches: 12. The length of the CDR3 is 14 residues. Germline V gives CDR1 SGDLS, CDR2 YYNGEE.

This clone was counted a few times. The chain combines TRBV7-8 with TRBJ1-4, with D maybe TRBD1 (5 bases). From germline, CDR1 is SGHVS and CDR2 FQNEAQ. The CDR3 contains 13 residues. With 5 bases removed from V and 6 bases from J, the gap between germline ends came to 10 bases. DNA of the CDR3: TGTGCCAGCAGCGTGACAGTTCATGAAAAACTGTTTTTT. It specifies CASSVTVHEKLFF.

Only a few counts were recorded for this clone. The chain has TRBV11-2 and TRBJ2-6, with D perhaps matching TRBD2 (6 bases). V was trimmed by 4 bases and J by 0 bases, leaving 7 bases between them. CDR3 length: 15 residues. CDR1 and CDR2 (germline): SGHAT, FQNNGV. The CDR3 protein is CASSWRGSGANVLTF. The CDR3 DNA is TGTGCCAGCAGCTGGAGGGGCTCTGGGGCCAACGTCCTGACTTTC.

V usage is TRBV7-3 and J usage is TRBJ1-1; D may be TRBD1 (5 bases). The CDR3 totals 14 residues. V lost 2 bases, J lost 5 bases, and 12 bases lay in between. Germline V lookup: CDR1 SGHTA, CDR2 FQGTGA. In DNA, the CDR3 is TGTGCCAGCAGCTTAGCAGGGTACGGGACTGAAGCTTTCTTT. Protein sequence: CASSLAGYGTEAFF.